The entry below gives a single T cell receptor (beta chain) sequence along with its context. Its specific antigen is unknown. Base qualities are missing; no much larger clone stands one base away. The entry originates in a study of blood T cell repertoires in COVID-19 (dated by TCRdb to the early 2020s). At the level of the whole study: Samples from collaborators originated in the United States, Italy and Spain and spanned both the acute and convalescent phases of COVID-19. The repertoires were made available in a free public database intended to serve as a resource for research on the immune response to SARS-CoV-2. Where HLA class I and class II types were available, the types were taken from metadata supplied by the sample provider, not from assay-based typing. Nearly every sample came with metadata listing a de-identified subject ID, COVID-19 status, age in years and sex. The material from the prospective study consisted of cDNA or gDNA derived from T cells, B-cell-depleted T cells, or PBMCs. The samples were drawn from two sources: the first 160 participants of the ongoing ImmuneRACE study, and fewer than 1,500 subjects contributed by 6 global collaborators. Subjects who had been exposed to COVID-19, were actively infected with it, or had recovered from it provided the deeply sampled blood TCRbeta repertoires that made up the dataset.

Each collaborating institution followed its own protocols to collect whole blood in K2EDTA tubes. Collaborator samples were shipped for TCRbeta analysis as frozen whole blood, isolated PBMCs, or DNA extracted from either sample type. Paper-wide results and their limitations: The amount of clinical and demographic metadata varied by source and participant and was provided uncurated.

The V end loses 0 bases and the J end loses 0 bases, and a stretch of 7 bases separates them. The CDR3 goes from the cysteine to the phenylalanine over 16 residues. Solely the CDR3 DNA is kept, with 48 bases framed from the first base. The germline V gene encodes CDR1 SGDLS and CDR2 YYNGEE. The immunoSEQ Assay, a bias-controlled multiplex PCR, was used to amplify TCRbeta CDR3 regions from genomic DNA. On the study's bioinformatics: Within the assay, amplification of reference gene primers was used to estimate how many nucleated cells each sample contained. To quantify the absolute abundance of each unique TCRbeta CDR3 rearrangement, sequence reads were collapsed and filtered. For each sample, productive Simpson clonality was calculated as the square root of Simpson's diversity index over productive rearrangements. TCRdb retrieved this table from immuneACCESS and kept in-frame rearrangements only. Not all clones are present; in checked studies, unresolved V genes account for under half, and no reason is known for the remainder. D and trimming were read from the DNA, whereas the V and J calls and clone size are those reported in that table. In all, the sample holds around 29,000 clones, and around 89% of those were seen once. The top ten clones comprise 10% of the sample.

The clonotype comes from a man in his 60s with acute or convalescent COVID-19. The specimen sequenced was peripheral blood. This sequence uses TRBV9 and TRBJ1-6; no confident D gene assignment can be made. The DNA is as follows: TGTGCCAGCAGCGTAGCGCCGAGCTCCTATAATTCACCCCTCCACTTT. The encoded protein is CASSVAPSSYNSPLHF.